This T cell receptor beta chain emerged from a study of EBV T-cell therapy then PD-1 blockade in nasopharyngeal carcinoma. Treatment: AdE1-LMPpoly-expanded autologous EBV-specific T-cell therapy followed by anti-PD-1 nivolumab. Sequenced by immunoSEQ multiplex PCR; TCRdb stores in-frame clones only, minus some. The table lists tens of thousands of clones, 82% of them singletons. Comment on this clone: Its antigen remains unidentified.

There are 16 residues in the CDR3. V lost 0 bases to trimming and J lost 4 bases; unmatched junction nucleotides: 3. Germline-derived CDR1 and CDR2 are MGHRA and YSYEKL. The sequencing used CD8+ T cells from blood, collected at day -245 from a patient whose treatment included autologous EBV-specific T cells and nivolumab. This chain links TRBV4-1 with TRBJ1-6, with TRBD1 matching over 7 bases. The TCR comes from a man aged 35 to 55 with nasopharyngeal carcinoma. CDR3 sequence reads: CASSQEDRIYNSPLHF. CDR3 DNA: TGCGCCAGCAGCCAAGAGGACAGGATTTATAATTCACCCCTCCACTTT.